The rows below give T cell receptor beta chains drawn from one sample of a study of blood T cell repertoires in COVID-19. Sequencing was performed with immunoSEQ multiplex PCR; in TCRdb, only in-frame clones are kept and a portion is missing. The sample yields about 98,000 clones, about 85% seen once. Material for sequencing was peripheral blood. These receptors originate from a woman aged 80 or older with acute or convalescent COVID-19. Each CDR3 is given with its conserved first and last residue. D genes are given only for firm matches. Part of the rows lack a size; the others show once, few, many or a class for expanded clones.

d_gene	abundance	j_gene	v_gene	CDR3aa	CDR3nt
.	few	TRBJ1-1	TRBV7-3	CASSPQAGEAFF	TGTGCCAGCAGCCCCCAGGCAGGGGAAGCTTTCTTT
.	.	TRBJ1-2	TRBV2	CASIRGDYGYTF	TGTGCCAGCATCCGGGGGGACTATGGCTACACCTTC
.	.	TRBJ1-2	TRBV5-8	CASSSPLGSYTF	TGTGCCAGCAGCTCCCCGTTGGGCAGCTACACCTTC
.	few	TRBJ1-2	TRBV6-5	CASRPQGGYTF	TGTGCCAGCAGGCCACAGGGTGGCTACACCTTC
TRBD1	.	TRBJ1-1	TRBV9	CASSARQGPNTEAFF	TGTGCCAGCAGCGCACGACAGGGCCCGAACACTGAAGCTTTCTTT
TRBD2	.	TRBJ2-1	TRBV5-1	CASARGGTSYNEQFF	TGCGCCAGCGCCCGCGGGGGGACCTCCTACAATGAGCAGTTCTTC
.	.	TRBJ1-6	TRBV6-2/TRBV6-3	CASSRTENSPLHF	TGTGCCAGCAGTCGGACAGAGAATTCACCCCTCCACTTT
.	.	TRBJ1-5	TRBV5-1	CASSLESGSRNQPQHF	TGCGCCAGCAGCTTGGAGTCGGGATCGCGGAATCAGCCCCAGCATTTT
.	.	TRBJ2-3	TRBV5-8	CASSLVVLSTDTQYF	TGTGCCAGCAGCTTGGTGGTACTTAGCACAGATACGCAGTATTTT
TRBD1	.	TRBJ2-5	TRBV19	CASTRTGVPLETQYF	TGTGCCAGTACCAGGACAGGGGTCCCCCTAGAGACCCAGTACTTC
.	.	TRBJ2-3	TRBV7-2	CASSLAGLASQTDTQYF	TGTGCCAGCAGCTTAGCGGGACTGGCCTCTCAGACAGATACGCAGTATTTT
TRBD1	.	TRBJ1-2	TRBV6-5	CAAGQGTYGYTF	TGTGCCGCGGGACAGGGGACCTATGGCTACACCTTC
TRBD2	.	TRBJ2-5	TRBV6-6	CASRGTSPGGWTQYF	TGTGCCAGCAGGGGGACTAGCCCCGGGGGATGGACCCAGTACTTC
TRBD1	.	TRBJ1-2	TRBV19	CASRPTGGNYGYTF	TGTGCCAGTAGGCCGACAGGGGGCAACTATGGCTACACCTTC
.	.	TRBJ1-1	TRBV30	CAWSASLVLSTEAFF	TGTGCCTGGAGTGCGTCCCTCGTTTTATCCACTGAAGCTTTCTTT
TRBD2	.	TRBJ2-1	TRBV3-1/TRBV3-2	CASSRGLAGGLSSYNEQFF	TGTGCCAGCAGCCGAGGACTAGCGGGGGGTCTGAGCTCCTACAATGAGCAGTTCTTC
.	.	TRBJ1-3	TRBV15	CATSKSSGNTIYF	TGTGCCACCAGCAAGAGCTCTGGAAACACCATATATTTT
.	.	TRBJ2-2	TRBV6-5	CASQRLNTGELFF	TGTGCCAGCCAGCGGCTAAACACCGGGGAGCTGTTTTTT
.	.	TRBJ1-5	TRBV30	CAWSVRGSLGNQPQHF	TGTGCCTGGAGTGTTAGAGGGAGCTTAGGGAATCAGCCCCAGCATTTT
.	.	TRBJ1-6	TRBV19	CASSATTGYNSPLHF	TGTGCCAGTAGTGCCACGACAGGTTATAATTCACCCCTCCACTTT
.	.	TRBJ1-3	TRBV5-1	CASRPSGDAGNTIYF	TGCGCCAGCAGGCCCTCAGGGGATGCTGGAAACACCATATATTTT
TRBD2	.	TRBJ2-5	TRBV7-9	CASSYSGLAGEETQYF	TGTGCCAGCAGCTACTCGGGACTAGCGGGGGAAGAGACCCAGTACTTC
.	.	TRBJ1-5	TRBV7-8	CASSPGEDRPQHF	TGTGCCAGCAGCCCCGGGGAGGATCGGCCCCAGCATTTT
TRBD1	.	TRBJ2-1	TRBV27	CASSPSPGTGLNEQFF	TGTGCCAGCAGCCCGTCCCCGGGGACAGGCCTCAATGAGCAGTTCTTC
TRBD1	.	TRBJ1-4	TRBV6-5	CASFDLDRGYEKLFF	TGTGCCAGCTTTGATTTGGACAGGGGTTATGAAAAACTGTTTTTT
TRBD1	.	TRBJ1-4	TRBV5-4	CASSSSQGASNEKLFF	TGTGCCAGCAGCTCGTCCCAGGGGGCGTCAAATGAAAAACTGTTTTTT
.	few	TRBJ1-2	TRBV5-1	CASSLGRRGYGYTF	TGCGCCAGCAGCTTGGGGCGGCGTGGGTATGGCTACACCTTC
TRBD1	.	TRBJ1-6	TRBV30	CAWSRNRGRSPLHF	TGTGCCTGGAGTCGCAACAGGGGGCGTTCACCCCTCCACTTT
.	.	TRBJ2-3	TRBV7-6	CASSLVPRGALTDTQYF	TGTGCCAGCAGCTTAGTCCCCCGGGGGGCATTAACAGATACGCAGTATTTT
.	.	TRBJ2-2	TRBV2	CASREDSPGTGELFF	TGTGCCAGCAGGGAAGACAGCCCCGGCACCGGGGAGCTGTTTTTT
.	.	TRBJ1-1	TRBV3-1/TRBV3-2	CASSQDNRVNTEAFF	TGTGCCAGCAGCCAAGATAACAGAGTGAACACTGAAGCTTTCTTT